Listed below are T cell receptor beta chains from one sample, sequenced in a study of blood T cell repertoires in COVID-19. The repertoire was sequenced with immunoSEQ multiplex PCR; TCRdb's copy has only in-frame clones and lacks some. The sample records some 270,000 clones, 70% to 90% being singletons. Sequenced: PBMCs or T cells enriched from blood (not recorded which). Receptors were obtained from a woman in her 30s who had recovered from COVID-19. Both conserved end residues are part of each CDR3. Fields, in order: V gene, D gene, CDR3 protein. A D gene is named only where the DNA matches it firmly.

V: TRBV28; D: NA; CDR3: CASSLGQQETQYF
V: TRBV7-9; D: TRBD2; CDR3: CASSLDETTSARLRETQYF
V: TRBV27; D: NA; CDR3: CASSLDDSSYNEQFF
V: TRBV7-9; D: TRBD1; CDR3: CASSPGQGEGGYTF
V: TRBV29-1; D: NA; CDR3: CSVALLGLKEVNTEAFF
V: TRBV11-2; D: NA; CDR3: CASSLSTENEQFF
V: TRBV19; D: TRBD1; CDR3: CASSIRDRGRGYTF
V: TRBV11-2; D: NA; CDR3: CASSLGAVPLHF
V: TRBV5-1; D: TRBD2; CDR3: CASSFGIAGAEQYF
V: TRBV12-3/TRBV12-4; D: NA; CDR3: CASSFGTLETQYF
V: TRBV11-3; D: TRBD1; CDR3: CASSVRTGERTDTQYF
V: TRBV19; D: TRBD1; CDR3: CASSILTGGPKNIQYF
V: TRBV25-1; D: NA; CDR3: CASSEEGPLLYGYTF
V: TRBV19; D: NA; CDR3: CASRPIYGANTGELFF
V: TRBV9; D: TRBD2; CDR3: CASSVYSGDNNEQFF
V: TRBV5-1; D: NA; CDR3: CASSPEFATNEKLFF
V: TRBV6-5; D: TRBD1; CDR3: CASRGQSGVDYGYTF
V: TRBV27; D: NA; CDR3: CASSPRRGGTEAFF
V: TRBV5-4; D: TRBD1; CDR3: CASSTGTATYTEAFF
V: TRBV2; D: TRBD1; CDR3: CASNRGRNQPQHF
V: TRBV29-1; D: TRBD2; CDR3: CSVAQRLAGGRETQYF
V: TRBV6-5; D: NA; CDR3: CASGVGAGELFF
V: TRBV2; D: TRBD2; CDR3: CASSEVPGGSGSRSEQFF
V: TRBV24-1; D: TRBD1; CDR3: CATGSGGGYEQYF
V: TRBV19; D: TRBD1; CDR3: CASSIDRNTGGFTGNTIYF
V: TRBV19; D: TRBD1; CDR3: CASSLTGQGANYGYTF
V: TRBV12-3/TRBV12-4; D: NA; CDR3: CASSLSVNEQFF
V: TRBV6-5; D: NA; CDR3: CASSPNFATNEKLFF
V: TRBV27; D: TRBD2; CDR3: CASRSGSTADTQYF
V: TRBV12-3/TRBV12-4; D: TRBD1; CDR3: CASSSRQGSQFF
V: TRBV18; D: NA; CDR3: CASSPSDSGNTEAFF
V: TRBV18; D: TRBD1; CDR3: CASSPPTGQGLYEQYF
V: TRBV9; D: TRBD2; CDR3: CASSALSGSTYNEQFF
V: TRBV5-5; D: NA; CDR3: CASSLNIAVPARGEQFF
V: TRBV15; D: TRBD1; CDR3: CATSREGQGEYSNQPQHF
V: TRBV12-3/TRBV12-4; D: NA; CDR3: CASSLVIGEQYF
V: TRBV6-5; D: NA; CDR3: CASSETESNTGELFF
V: TRBV28; D: TRBD1; CDR3: CASSFPRTGGGEVVNTEAFF
V: TRBV24-1; D: NA; CDR3: CATSDGRQTSNQPQHF